The 32 T cell receptor beta chains below all came from one sample that was sequenced in a study of OX40 agonist ivuxolimab in advanced cancers. Method: immunoSEQ multiplex PCR; TCRdb's copy keeps in-frame clones and lacks some. The sample holds 55,000 to 70,000 clones, 80% to 85% seen once. The sample was CD4+ or CD8+ T cells sorted from blood, taken in a trial of the OX40 agonist ivuxolimab. All receptors derive from an adult with an advanced solid tumor such as melanoma, head and neck, liver or kidney cancer.

V usage is TRBV7-3 and J usage is TRBJ2-2, with D uncertain. V shed 2 bases and J shed 6 bases, with 7 bases lying between them. The CDR3 extends over 13 amino acids. The V gene's germline CDR1 is SGHTA and CDR2 FQGTGA. In DNA, the CDR3 is TGTGCCAGCAGCTTAGTGGGCTCCGGGGAGCTGTTTTTT. Translated: CASSLVGSGELFF.

The chain couples TRBV27 to TRBJ2-1, with D tentatively TRBD2 (6 bases). This CDR3 is built from 15 residues. CDR1 and CDR2 from the germline V gene are MNHEY and SMNVEV (reference sequence). The V and J ends lost 4 bases and 8 bases respectively, with 18 bases between them. CDR3 region: CASSSTGTPFDEQFF. CDR3 coding DNA: TGTGCCAGCAGTTCCACCGGGACTCCTTTCGATGAGCAGTTCTTC.

V gene TRBV29-1 combines with J gene TRBJ2-5, with D perhaps matching TRBD1 or TRBD2 (5 bases each). The CDR3 runs 13 residues. CDR1 SQVTM and CDR2 ANQGSEA come from the germline V gene. With 4 bases removed from V and 5 bases from J, the gap between germline ends came to 14 bases. CDR3 nucleotides: TGCAGCGTTGTCGGGTGGGGGAAGGAGACCCAGTACTTC. It yields the protein CSVVGWGKETQYF.

The V and J genes are TRBV2 and TRBJ2-2, with D possibly TRBD1 on 5 matching bases. The CDR3 sequence is 13 residues long. Looked up from germline, CDR1 is SNHLY and CDR2 is FYNNEI. V was pared by 5 bases and J by 7 bases, with 11 bases between. The CDR3 reads CASSSQGIGELFF. The CDR3 DNA reads TGTGCCAGCAGTTCCCAGGGAATCGGGGAGCTGTTTTTT.

The V gene is TRBV7-2, the J gene TRBJ2-7; the D gene is possibly TRBD1 (6 bases). This CDR3 comprises 16 residues. Trimming shortened V by 1 base and J by 7 bases, and 20 bases separated the two germline ends. The germline V gene encodes CDR1 SGHTA and CDR2 FQGNSA. Here the CDR3 reads CASSLDHGTPPTEQYF. The CDR3 coding sequence is TGTGCCAGCAGCTTAGATCACGGGACACCTCCTACGGAGCAGTACTTC.

This rearrangement joins TRBV19 to TRBJ2-7; tentatively, D is TRBD1 (6 bases). Trimming took off 5 bases at V and 0 bases at J, with 20 bases between the two ends. The V gene's germline CDR1 is LNHDA and CDR2 SQIVND (reference sequence). The CDR3 loop spans 17 amino acids. This CDR3 is CASSPALTRQASYEQYF. The CDR3 nucleotides read TGTGCCAGTAGTCCTGCCCTCACTAGACAGGCCTCCTACGAGCAGTACTTC.

This clone was seen more than once but under ten times. V usage is TRBV19 and J usage is TRBJ1-5; unclear D gene. Per germline, CDR1 LNHDA and CDR2 SQIVND (reference sequence). The CDR3 has 16 amino acids. Trimming took off 0 bases at V and 2 bases at J, with 11 bases between the two ends. Here the CDR3 reads CASSIEGGLGNQPQHF. In DNA form, the CDR3 reads TGTGCCAGTAGTATAGAGGGAGGGTTGGGCAATCAGCCCCAGCATTTT. The full variable domain, completed using reference TRBV19 and TRBJ1-5, is DGGITQSPKYLFRKEGQNVTLSCEQNLNHDAMYWYRQDPGQGLRLIYYSQIVNDFQKGDIAEGYSVSREKKESFPLTVTSAQKNPTAFYLCASSIEGGLGNQPQHFGDGTRLSIL.

The rearrangement joins TRBV7-3 to TRBJ1-6, with a weak D call TRBD1 (5 bases). V shed 5 bases and J shed 10 bases, with 9 bases lying between them. Germline CDR1 is SGHTA and CDR2 is FQGTGA. This CDR3 has 12 amino acids. The CDR3 DNA is TGTGCCAGCAGCCGACAGTCATCACCCCTCCACTTT. Protein: CASSRQSSPLHF.

J is TRBJ2-2 and V is TRBV5-4, with D possibly matching TRBD2 (5 bases). The CDR3 totals 17 residues. V was clipped by 0 bases and J by 4 bases, with 16 bases between them. In germline, CDR1 is SGHNT, CDR2 YYREEE (reference sequence). As DNA, the CDR3 is TGTGCCAGCAGCTTGGGCCCGGTGAGCGGATTCACCGGGGAGCTGTTTTTT. Translation: CASSLGPVSGFTGELFF.

The V call is TRBV6-5, the J call TRBJ2-7, with 7 bases lining up with TRBD1. Germline V gene sequence: CDR1 MNHEY, CDR2 SVGAGI. The V gene end was trimmed by 0 bases and the J gene end by 8 bases; junction bases not matched to a gene: 10. CDR3 length: 15 amino acids. CDR3 sequence reads: CASSYSEGAPLQQYF. The CDR3 nucleotides are TGTGCCAGCAGTTACTCAGAGGGGGCGCCTCTCCAGCAGTACTTC.

The chain employs TRBV30 and TRBJ1-6, with unresolved D. Trimming stripped 4 bases from V and 5 bases from J, with 9 bases between. CDR3 length: 13 amino acids. The germline gives CDR1 GTSNPN, CDR2 SVGIG (reference sequence). The CDR3 loop reads CAWTPRDNSPLHF. The CDR3 nucleotides read TGTGCCTGGACCCCACGAGATAATTCACCCCTCCACTTT.

This clone was found a few times. This chain joins TRBV30 and TRBJ1-5; TRBD1 aligns across 9 bases. The CDR3 length is 15 residues. Per germline, CDR1 GTSNPN and CDR2 SVGIG (reference sequence). The trim removed 6 bases at V and 0 bases at J, leaving 6 bases unmatched. The CDR3 DNA reads as TGTGCCTGCACTGGACAGGGGAATAGCAATCAGCCCCAGCATTTT. It codes for CACTGQGNSNQPQHF.

The chain links TRBV30 to TRBJ2-3, with TRBD2 matching over 11 bases. Trimming took 7 bases from V and 0 from J; bases not matched to a gene: 3. This CDR3 comprises 14 residues. Germline CDR1 reads GTSNPN; CDR2 reads SVGIG (reference sequence). The CDR3 loop reads CASGTSGSTDTQYF. The CDR3 region has the DNA TGTGCCTCCGGGACTAGCGGCAGCACAGATACGCAGTATTTT.

The V call is TRBV19, the J call TRBJ2-7; no definite D call. The CDR3 extends over 13 amino acids. Germline V gene data show CDR1 as LNHDA and CDR2 as SQIVND (reference sequence). V lost 4 bases and J 0 bases, leaving 7 bases between the germline ends. CDR3 DNA: TGTGCCAGTAGTAAGGACCTCTCCTACGAGCAGTACTTC. Amino acid sequence: CASSKDLSYEQYF.

This clone has only one observation. The chain joins TRBV29-1 to TRBJ2-3; D remains ambiguous. Germline V CDR1 and CDR2: SQVTM, ANQGSEA. This CDR3 has 16 amino acids. Trimming left V 2 bases short and J 3 bases short, with 18 bases between. Here the CDR3 DNA reads TGCAGCGTTGAATCGCCCGCCAAGCGCAAAACAGATACGCAGTATTTT. It yields the protein CSVESPAKRKTDTQYF.

This clone counts as medium-sized. The chain employs TRBV19 and TRBJ2-2; 8 bases are a match to TRBD1. The CDR3 totals 13 residues. Germline V gene data show CDR1 as LNHDA and CDR2 as SQIVND (reference sequence). V lost 11 bases, J lost 2 bases, and 4 bases stayed unmatched. CDR3: CAVQGANTGELFF. In DNA form, the CDR3 reads TGTGCCGTCCAGGGGGCCAACACCGGGGAGCTGTTTTTT.

The rearrangement links TRBV6-1 to TRBJ1-4; 11 positions agree with TRBD1. Germline V gene sequence: CDR1 MNHNS, CDR2 SASEGT. The CDR3 length is 15 residues. With V trimmed by 7 bases and J by 5 bases, 6 bases remained unmatched. The CDR3 region is CASNYRDRGNEKLFF. Here the CDR3 DNA reads TGTGCCAGCAACTACCGGGACAGGGGGAATGAAAAACTGTTTTTT.

This sequence joins TRBV7-3 and TRBJ2-7, with TRBD1 as a possible D gene (5 bases). Germline CDR1 SGHTA, CDR2 FQGTGA. There are 15 residues in the CDR3. V was shortened by 2 bases and J by 3 bases, with 14 bases between the two germline ends. This chain's CDR3 is CASSLGQGRNYEQYF. In nucleotides, the CDR3 is TGTGCCAGCAGCTTAGGGCAGGGCCGCAACTACGAGCAGTACTTC.

V usage is TRBV18 and J usage is TRBJ1-1; D remains ambiguous. Germline assignment: CDR1 KGHSH and CDR2 LQKENI. V was trimmed by 1 base and J by 5 bases, leaving 14 bases between them. The CDR3 runs 15 residues. The CDR3 DNA sequence: TGTGCCAGCTCACCACGAGAGGGTCTGAGGACTGAAGCTTTCTTT. Translation: CASSPREGLRTEAFF.

The CDR3 sequence is CASSQLATGELFF. CDR3 DNA sequence: TGCGCCAGCAGCCAGCTCGCCACCGGGGAGCTGTTTTTT. V is TRBV4-1 and J is TRBJ2-2; D not certain. CDR3 length equals 13 residues. Germline loops: CDR1 MGHRA, CDR2 YSYEKL. V lost 3 bases and J 4 bases, leaving 6 bases between the germline ends.

The CDR3 is CASSLYGQGNSPLHF. The DNA of the CDR3 is TGTGCCAGCAGTTTATATGGGCAGGGTAATTCACCCCTCCACTTT. V usage is TRBV28 and J usage is TRBJ1-6; the D gene is possibly TRBD1 (5 bases). Between the trimmed V and J ends, which lost 1 base and 6 bases, there was a span of 10 bases. Germline CDR1 reads MDHEN; CDR2 reads SYDVKM. This CDR3 contains 15 residues.

In its sample, this clone was seen a few times. J is TRBJ2-7 and V is TRBV21-1; the table's D call, TRBD1, was not checked against the DNA. TRBV21-1 is a known pseudogene. This CDR3 has 12 residues. Here the CDR3 DNA reads TGTGCCAGCAGCACCGACAGGGCCGAGCAGTACTTC. The encoded protein is CASSTDRAEQYF.

The chain couples TRBV7-9 to TRBJ2-1, with 16 bases lining up with TRBD2. CDR1 and CDR2 (germline): SEHNR, FQNEAQ (reference sequence). The CDR3 is made up of 15 amino acids. The junction had 2 bases not matched to a gene; V was cut back by 4 bases and J by 8 bases. CDR3 in DNA: TGTGCCAGCAGCTGGGGACTAGCGGGGGGGGATGAGCAGTTCTTC. It yields the protein CASSWGLAGGDEQFF.

The chain joins TRBV6-1 to TRBJ2-3, with 9 bases that match TRBD2. This CDR3 comprises 14 residues. Germline-derived CDR1 and CDR2 are MNHNS and SASEGT. The V and J ends lost 2 bases and 5 bases, in that order; junction bases with no gene match: 2. The CDR3 DNA reads as TGTGCCAGCAGTGAATCAGCGGGAGGAGATACGCAGTATTTT. This sequence encodes CASSESAGGDTQYF.

This sequence joins TRBV2 and TRBJ1-2, with TRBD1 matching over 9 bases. The V segment lost 4 bases and the J segment 6 bases; nucleotides outside the gene matches: 12. Germline V lookup: CDR1 SNHLY, CDR2 FYNNEI. The CDR3 runs to 16 residues. This CDR3 reads CASSARPGQGINGYTF. The CDR3 region has the DNA TGTGCCAGCAGTGCTAGACCGGGACAGGGTATCAATGGCTACACCTTC. The full variable domain, in which reference TRBV2 and TRBJ1-2 provide the parts outside the CDR3, is EPEVTQTPSHQVTQMGQEVILRCVPISNHLYFYWYRQILGQKVEFLVSFYNNEISEKSEIFDDQFSVERPDGSNFTLKIRSTKLEDSAMYFCASSARPGQGINGYTFGSGTRLTVV.

The chain carries TRBV28 and TRBJ1-5, with 12 bases aligning to TRBD1. The CDR3 is 19 residues long. V lost 5 bases to trimming and J lost 1 base; unmatched junction nucleotides: 12. Germline V gene lookup returns CDR1 MDHEN and CDR2 SYDVKM. The CDR3 reads CASSARRDRGLWSNQPQHF. Here the CDR3 DNA reads TGTGCCAGCAGTGCACGCCGGGACAGGGGGCTCTGGAGCAATCAGCCCCAGCATTTT.

V is TRBV11-2 and J is TRBJ2-3; either TRBD1 or TRBD2 may supply D (5 bases each). The CDR3 contains 14 residues. Germline assignment: CDR1 SGHAT and CDR2 FQNNGV. The V and J ends lost 5 bases and 6 bases respectively, with 15 bases between them. In DNA form, the CDR3 reads TGTGCCAGCAGCCCTCGGGGCCTGGGGGATACGCAGTATTTT. Encoded protein: CASSPRGLGDTQYF.

The chain recombines TRBV11-2 with TRBJ1-1; D unresolved. Trimming took 1 base from V and 3 from J, leaving 6 bases between them. CDR3 length: 13 residues. Germline V gives CDR1 SGHAT, CDR2 FQNNGV. The CDR3 DNA is TGTGCCAGCAGCTTAGTTCAGGACACTGAAGCTTTCTTT. Translated, it gives CASSLVQDTEAFF.

The rearrangement links TRBV9 to TRBJ2-3; D ambiguous. The CDR3 length is 13 residues. Trimming stripped 3 bases from V and 4 bases from J, with 9 bases between. Looked up from germline, CDR1 is SGDLS and CDR2 is YYNGEE. CDR3 sequence reads: CASSGSLADTQYF. The DNA for the CDR3 is TGTGCCAGCAGCGGCTCCCTAGCAGATACGCAGTATTTT.

The V gene is TRBV19, the J gene TRBJ1-6; the match to TRBD1 covers 10 bases. The CDR3 is 16 residues long. The J segment lost 9 bases and the V segment lost 4 bases, leaving 9 bases of the junction unmatched. Germline V lookup: CDR1 LNHDA, CDR2 SQIVND (reference sequence). The CDR3 reads CASSTETGGFGSPLHF. In DNA form, the CDR3 reads TGTGCCAGTAGTACCGAGACAGGGGGCTTCGGTTCACCCCTCCACTTT.

The chain has TRBV11-2 and TRBJ2-1; 8 bases match TRBD2. CDR3 length: 14 residues. Germline V gives CDR1 SGHAT, CDR2 FQNNGV. Trimming at V came to 6 bases and at J to 7 bases, leaving 8 bases not matched to a gene. The CDR3 loop is CASRPTSGGNEQFF. The DNA of the CDR3 is TGTGCCAGCAGGCCAACTAGCGGCGGGAATGAGCAGTTCTTC.

V usage is TRBV18 and J usage is TRBJ2-7; 9 positions match TRBD2. V trimming: 0 bases; J trimming: 2 bases; junction bases outside the gene matches: 5. From germline, CDR1 is KGHSH and CDR2 LQKENI. CDR3 length: 16 residues. The CDR3 bases are TGTGCCAGCTCACCACCGGTGCGGGAGGGGCCCTACGAGCAGTACTTC. As protein: CASSPPVREGPYEQYF.